This T cell receptor (beta chain) was observed in a study of blood T cell repertoires in COVID-19. Study background: COVID-19 samples, acute and convalescent, were from the United States, Italy and Spain. The analysed material was cDNA or gDNA that came from T cells, B-cell-depleted T cells, or PBMCs.

Trimming left V 6 bases short and J 3 bases short, with 14 bases between. The CDR3 totals 14 residues. Looked up from germline, CDR1 is LNHDA and CDR2 is SQIVND (reference sequence). Original data processing: For nucleated cells, counts were estimated from reference gene primer amplification. Data came from immunoSEQ multiplex PCR; TCRdb stores just in-frame clones and leaves some out. V, J and clone size reflect that table, while D and trimming were determined from the DNA. The table has 350,000 to 450,000 clones, more than 75% seen once. The sequencing sample was made of peripheral blood. This receptor was obtained from a woman in her fifties or sixties with COVID-19, enrolled during active disease. The rearrangement uses TRBV19 and TRBJ1-2; the D gene is possibly TRBD1 (5 bases). CDR3 residues: CASRSNDRDYGYTF. The CDR3 region has the DNA TGTGCCAGTAGATCCAATGACAGAGACTATGGCTACACCTTC.